A selection of T cell receptor beta chains follows, all from one sample in a study of T-cell reconstitution after alpha-beta-depleted transplantation in children. TCRdb re-derived calls from the PCR reads in MiXCR, one entry per CDR3 protein. The data contain 450,000 to 600,000 distinct CDR3 sequences, roughly a tenth of them seen just once; the ten biggest clones take up roughly 2.1%. Here the sequenced sample was PBMCs, taken before TCRalphabeta/CD19-depleted stem cell transplant. These receptor sequences come from a child aged 2 to 10 with inherited bone marrow failure, due to receive a stem cell transplant. Both conserved end residues are part of each CDR3. The D gene is left open where the match is weak. Size tells how often a clone was seen (once, few, many) or the class of an expanded clone, and some rows leave it out.

>TRBJ1-5|TRBV6-2/TRBV6-3|many|-
TGTGCCAGCAGTACCAGGACCGTGGATCAGCCCCAGCATTTT
CASSTRTVDQPQHF
>TRBJ2-7|TRBV29-1|many|TRBD1
TGCAGCGTTGAAGGAGGGACAGCGAGCTCCTACGAGCAGTACTTC
CSVEGGTASSYEQYF
>TRBJ2-6|TRBV28|many|-
TGTGCCAGCAGTTTATTGGCCGGCACAGGGACTGGGGCCAACGTCCTGACTTTC
CASSLLAGTGTGANVLTF
>TRBJ2-7|TRBV5-6|-|-
TGTGCCAGCAGCCGACGCACCGCTCTTTACGAGCAGTACTTC
CASSRRTALYEQYF
>TRBJ1-1|TRBV7-6|many|-
TGTGCCAGCCGACCCGGACCGGGTTACACTGAAGCTTTCTTT
CASRPGPGYTEAFF
>TRBJ2-2|TRBV27|many|-
TGTGCCAGCAGTTTAGGCGTCTCCACCGGGGAGCTGTTTTTT
CASSLGVSTGELFF
>TRBJ2-7|TRBV10-3|many|TRBD1
TGTGCCATCAGAATTACCGGGACAGGCTACGAGCAGTACTTC
CAIRITGTGYEQYF
>TRBJ2-1|TRBV5-6|-|-
TGTGCCAGCAGCTTCGAGCGCAGGGAGAATGAGCAGTTCTTC
CASSFERRENEQFF
>TRBJ1-1|TRBV20-1|many|-
TGCAGTGCTAGAGAGAGGACATCTGAGGGTGAAGCTTTCTTT
CSARERTSEGEAFF
>TRBJ2-2|TRBV9|many|-
TGTGCCAGCAGCGTAGCTTGGGCAGGTGATACCGGGGAGCTGTTTTTT
CASSVAWAGDTGELFF
>TRBJ2-7|TRBV28|-|TRBD1
TGTGCCAGCACCGGACTCGGGACAGGGGAGAACTTC
CASTGLGTGENF
>TRBJ2-7|TRBV27|many|-
TGTGCCAGCAGTTTAGGGCCGAGGGGCCACGAGCAGTACTTC
CASSLGPRGHEQYF
>TRBJ2-2|TRBV24-1|-|-
TGTGCCACCAGTGACCTACGACAGGGGGAGCTGTTTTTT
CATSDLRQGELFF
>TRBJ1-1|TRBV12-3/TRBV12-4|many|TRBD1
TGTGCCAGCAGTTCATGGACAGGGAACACTGAAGCTTTCTTT
CASSSWTGNTEAFF
>TRBJ2-2|TRBV28|many|-
TGTGCCAGCAGTTTGGGGATGCATACCGGGGAGCTGTTTTTT
CASSLGMHTGELFF
>TRBJ1-1|TRBV7-9|many|TRBD1
TGTGCCAGCAGCTCCAGGGACAGTTTGCTAGCTTTCTTT
CASSSRDSLLAFF
>TRBJ1-5|TRBV28|few|TRBD1
TGTGCCAGCAGGTGGGACAGGGGGCCCAATCAGCCCCAGCATTTT
CASRWDRGPNQPQHF
>TRBJ2-6|TRBV7-2|many|-
TGTGCCAGCAGCCAAATGATCACGAACTCTGGGGCCAACGTCCTGACTTTC
CASSQMITNSGANVLTF